A selection of T cell receptor beta chains follows, all from one sample in a study of T-cell memory formation after mild COVID-19. TCRdb called the 5' RACE reads again in MiXCR, with one record for every CDR3 protein. The table has 180,000 or so distinct CDR3 sequences, roughly 11% seen once; the top ten hold more than 3.5%. The source material was PBMCs or a T cell subset sorted from them (not recorded which). Receptor source: a man between 18 and 29 years old who had mild COVID-19 (a few samples of this study predate the infection). Cell type and time point are not known. Both conserved end residues are part of each CDR3. A D gene is named only where the DNA matches it firmly. Clone size is not always given. Where it is, it says once, few, many or a class for expanded clones.

>few|TRBD2|TRBV7-2|15|TRBJ2-3
CATNSGGTSTDTQYF
TGTGCCACCAACAGCGGGGGGACTAGCACAGATACGCAGTATTTT
>few|-|TRBV5-1|14|TRBJ1-1
CASSLDRGRTEAFF
TGCGCCAGCAGCTTGGATAGGGGCCGGACTGAAGCTTTCTTT
>-|-|TRBV28|13|TRBJ1-6
CASTRVEYSPLHF
TGTGCCAGCACCCGGGTGGAGTACTCACCCCTCCACTTT
>few|TRBD1|TRBV4-3|15|TRBJ1-1
CASSPLIGTATEAFF
TGCGCCAGCAGCCCCCTCATCGGGACAGCAACTGAAGCTTTCTTT
>few|-|TRBV15|14|TRBJ2-5
CATSLNWNQETQYF
TGTGCCACCAGCCTTAACTGGAACCAAGAGACCCAGTACTTC
>-|-|TRBV18|15|TRBJ1-1
CASSPRLEANTEAFF
TGTGCCAGCTCACCCCGGTTAGAGGCGAACACTGAAGCTTTCTTT
>many|-|TRBV7-3|13|TRBJ1-6
CASSLYKDSPLHF
TGTGCCAGCAGCTTATATAAAGATTCACCCCTCCACTTT
>few|-|TRBV7-2|13|TRBJ1-1
CASLTNQDRQAFF
TGTGCCAGCCTCACGAACCAGGACAGACAAGCTTTCTTT
>many|-|TRBV5-1|14|TRBJ1-3
CASAVQGTGNTIYF
TGCGCCAGCGCCGTACAGGGAACTGGAAACACCATATATTTT
>few|-|TRBV10-3|11|TRBJ2-3
CAITAGDTQYF
TGTGCCATCACCGCCGGAGATACGCAGTATTTT
>-|-|TRBV20-1|17|TRBJ2-1
CSARDLPRDSSYNEQFF
TGCAGTGCTAGAGACTTACCCCGGGACTCGTCCTACAATGAGCAGTTCTTC
>few|-|TRBV25-1|14|TRBJ1-4
CASSDPGGGEKLFF
TGTGCCAGCAGTGATCCCGGGGGTGGTGAAAAACTGTTTTTT
>-|TRBD2|TRBV5-1|17|TRBJ2-3
CASSLGLAGGPADTQYF
TGCGCCAGCAGCCTCGGACTAGCGGGGGGGCCCGCAGATACGCAGTATTTT
>-|-|TRBV3-1|13|TRBJ1-1
CASSHGGLREAFF
TGTGCCAGCAGCCACGGTGGTCTTCGGGAAGCTTTCTTT
>few|-|TRBV5-1|15|TRBJ2-3
CASSSGGYPADTQYF
TGCGCCAGCAGCTCGGGGGGCTACCCCGCGGATACGCAGTATTTT
>few|-|TRBV7-2|14|TRBJ1-5
CASSTPASNQPQHF
TGTGCCAGCAGCACACCTGCCAGCAATCAGCCCCAGCATTTT